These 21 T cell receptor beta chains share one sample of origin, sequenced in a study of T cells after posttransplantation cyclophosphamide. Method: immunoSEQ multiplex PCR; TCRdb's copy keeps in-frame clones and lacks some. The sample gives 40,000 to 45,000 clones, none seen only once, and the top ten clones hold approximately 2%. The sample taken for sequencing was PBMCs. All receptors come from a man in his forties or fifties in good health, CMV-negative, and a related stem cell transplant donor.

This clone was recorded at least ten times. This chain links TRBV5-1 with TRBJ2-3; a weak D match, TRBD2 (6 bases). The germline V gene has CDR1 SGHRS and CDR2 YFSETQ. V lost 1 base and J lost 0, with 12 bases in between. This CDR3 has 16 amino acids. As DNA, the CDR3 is TGCGCCAGCAGCTTGACCGCGGGGACTAGCACAGATACGCAGTATTTT. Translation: CASSLTAGTSTDTQYF.

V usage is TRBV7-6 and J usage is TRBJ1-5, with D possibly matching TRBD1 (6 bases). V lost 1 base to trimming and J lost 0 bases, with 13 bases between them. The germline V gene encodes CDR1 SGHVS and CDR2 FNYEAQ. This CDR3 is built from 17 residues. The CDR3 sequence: CASSLGVGGASNQPQHF. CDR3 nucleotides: TGTGCCAGCAGCTTAGGGGTTGGGGGGGCTAGCAATCAGCCCCAGCATTTT.

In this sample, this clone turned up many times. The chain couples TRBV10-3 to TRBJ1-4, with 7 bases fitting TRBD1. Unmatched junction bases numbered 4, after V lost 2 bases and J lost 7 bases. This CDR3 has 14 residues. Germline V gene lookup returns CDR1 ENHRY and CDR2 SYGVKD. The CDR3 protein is CAISEVQGGEKLFF. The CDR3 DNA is TGTGCCATCAGTGAGGTCCAGGGGGGTGAAAAACTGTTTTTT.

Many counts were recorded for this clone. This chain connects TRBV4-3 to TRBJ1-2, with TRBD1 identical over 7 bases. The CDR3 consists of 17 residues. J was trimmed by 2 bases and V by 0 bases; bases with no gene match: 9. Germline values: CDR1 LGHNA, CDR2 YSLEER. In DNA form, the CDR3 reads TGCGCCAGCAGCCAAGAGTTGGGGGCCAGGGGGAACTATGGCTACACCTTC. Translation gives CASSQELGARGNYGYTF.

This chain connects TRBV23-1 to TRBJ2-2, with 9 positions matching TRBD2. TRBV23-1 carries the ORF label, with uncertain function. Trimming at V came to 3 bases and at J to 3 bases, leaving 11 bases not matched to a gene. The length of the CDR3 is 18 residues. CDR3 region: CASSHLTSGSLDTGELFF. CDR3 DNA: TGCGCCAGCAGTCATTTGACTAGCGGCTCTCTGGACACCGGGGAGCTGTTTTTT.

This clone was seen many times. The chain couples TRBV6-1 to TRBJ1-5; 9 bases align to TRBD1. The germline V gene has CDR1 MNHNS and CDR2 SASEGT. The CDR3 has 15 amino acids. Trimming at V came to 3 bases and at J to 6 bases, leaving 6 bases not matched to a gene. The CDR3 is CASSDGTGIGQPQHF. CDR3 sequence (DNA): TGTGCCAGCAGTGATGGGACAGGGATTGGTCAGCCCCAGCATTTT.

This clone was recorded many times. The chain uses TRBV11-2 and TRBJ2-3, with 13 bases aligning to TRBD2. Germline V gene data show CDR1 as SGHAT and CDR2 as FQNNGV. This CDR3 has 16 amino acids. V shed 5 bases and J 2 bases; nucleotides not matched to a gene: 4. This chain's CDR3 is CASSRTSGGVTDTQYF. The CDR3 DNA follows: TGTGCCAGCAGCCGAACTAGCGGGGGGGTCACAGATACGCAGTATTTT.

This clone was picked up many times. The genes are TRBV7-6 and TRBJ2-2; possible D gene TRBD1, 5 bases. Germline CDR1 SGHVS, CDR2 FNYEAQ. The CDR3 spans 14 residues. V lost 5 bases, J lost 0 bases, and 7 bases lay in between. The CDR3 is CASSLTANTGELFF. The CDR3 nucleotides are TGTGCCAGCAGCCTGACAGCGAACACCGGGGAGCTGTTTTTT.

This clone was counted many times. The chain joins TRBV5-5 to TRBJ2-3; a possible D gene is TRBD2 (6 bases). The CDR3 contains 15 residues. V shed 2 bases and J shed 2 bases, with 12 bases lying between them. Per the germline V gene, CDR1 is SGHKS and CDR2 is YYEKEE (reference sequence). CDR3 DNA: TGTGCCAGCAGCTTTAGCGGAATATCCACAGATACGCAGTATTTT. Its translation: CASSFSGISTDTQYF.

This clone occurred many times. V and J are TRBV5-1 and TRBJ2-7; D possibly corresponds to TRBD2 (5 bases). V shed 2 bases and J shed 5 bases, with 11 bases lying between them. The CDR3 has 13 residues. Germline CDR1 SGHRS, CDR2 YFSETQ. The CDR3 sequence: CASSLEGRNEQYV. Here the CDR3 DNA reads TGCGCCAGCAGCTTAGAGGGTAGAAACGAGCAGTACGTC.

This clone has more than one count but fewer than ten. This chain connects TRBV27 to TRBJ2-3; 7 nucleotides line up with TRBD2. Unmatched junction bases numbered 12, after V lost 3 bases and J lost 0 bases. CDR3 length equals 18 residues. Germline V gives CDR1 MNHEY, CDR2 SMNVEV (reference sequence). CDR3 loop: CASSLYASGFSSTDTQYF. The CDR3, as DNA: TGTGCCAGCAGTTTGTACGCTAGCGGCTTCTCTAGCACAGATACGCAGTATTTT.

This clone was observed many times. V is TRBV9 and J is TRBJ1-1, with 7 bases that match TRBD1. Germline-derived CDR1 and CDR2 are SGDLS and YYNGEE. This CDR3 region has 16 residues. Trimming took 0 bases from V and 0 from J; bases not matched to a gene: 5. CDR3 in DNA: TGTGCCAGCAGCGTAGGAAGACAGGGCTTGAACACTGAAGCTTTCTTT. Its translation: CASSVGRQGLNTEAFF.

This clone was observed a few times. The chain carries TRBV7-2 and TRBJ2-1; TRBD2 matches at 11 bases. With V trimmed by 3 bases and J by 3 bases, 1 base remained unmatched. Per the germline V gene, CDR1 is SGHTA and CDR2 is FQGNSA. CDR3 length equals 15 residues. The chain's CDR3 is CASSLTSGDYNEQFF. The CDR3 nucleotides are TGTGCCAGCAGCTTGACTAGCGGGGACTACAATGAGCAGTTCTTC. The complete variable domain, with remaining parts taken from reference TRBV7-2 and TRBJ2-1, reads GAGVSQSPSNKVTEKGKDVELRCDPISGHTALYWYRQSLGQGLEFLIYFQGNSAPDKSGLPSDRFSAERTGGSVSTLTIQRTQQEDSAVYLCASSLTSGDYNEQFFGPGTRLTVL.

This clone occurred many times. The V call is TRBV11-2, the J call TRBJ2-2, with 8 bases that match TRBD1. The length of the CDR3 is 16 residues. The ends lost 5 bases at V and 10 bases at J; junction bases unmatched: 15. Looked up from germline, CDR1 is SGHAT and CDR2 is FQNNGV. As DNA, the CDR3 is TGTGCCAGCAGCCATGTCCAGAGGACAGGGCAGGAGGAGCTGTTTTTT. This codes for CASSHVQRTGQEELFF.

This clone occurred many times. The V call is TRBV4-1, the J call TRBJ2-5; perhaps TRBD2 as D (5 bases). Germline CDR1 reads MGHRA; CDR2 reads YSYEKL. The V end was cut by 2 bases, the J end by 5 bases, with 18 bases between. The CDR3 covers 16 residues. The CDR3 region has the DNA TGCGCCAGCAGCCAAACGCAAGAGGGTCGGACGGAGACCCAGTACTTC. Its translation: CASSQTQEGRTETQYF.

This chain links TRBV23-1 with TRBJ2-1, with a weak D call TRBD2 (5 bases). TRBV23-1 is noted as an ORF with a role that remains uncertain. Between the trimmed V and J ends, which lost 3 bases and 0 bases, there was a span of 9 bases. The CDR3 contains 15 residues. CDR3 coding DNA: TGCGCCAGCAGTCATGGACTTCTCTCCTACAATGAGCAGTTCTTC. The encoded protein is CASSHGLLSYNEQFF.

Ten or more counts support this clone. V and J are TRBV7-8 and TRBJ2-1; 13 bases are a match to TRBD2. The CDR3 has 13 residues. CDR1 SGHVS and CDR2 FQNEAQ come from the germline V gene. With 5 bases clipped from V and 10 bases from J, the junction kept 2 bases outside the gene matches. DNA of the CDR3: TGTGCCAGCAGCACGGGACTAGCGGGGGAGCAGTTCTTC. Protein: CASSTGLAGEQFF.

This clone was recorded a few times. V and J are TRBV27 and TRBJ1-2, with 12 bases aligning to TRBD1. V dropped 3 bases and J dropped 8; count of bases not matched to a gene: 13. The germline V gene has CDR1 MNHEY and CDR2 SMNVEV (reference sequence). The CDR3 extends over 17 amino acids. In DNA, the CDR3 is TGTGCCAGCAGTTTTTTGCCCCCCGGGACAGGGGGCGGGGGCTACACCTTC. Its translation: CASSFLPPGTGGGGYTF.

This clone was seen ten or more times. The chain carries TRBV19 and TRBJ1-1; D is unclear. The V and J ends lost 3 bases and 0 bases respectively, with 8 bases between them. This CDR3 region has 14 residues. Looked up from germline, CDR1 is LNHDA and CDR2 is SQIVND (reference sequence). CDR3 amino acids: CASSIPQVNTEAFF. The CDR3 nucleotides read TGTGCCAGTAGTATTCCCCAGGTGAACACTGAAGCTTTCTTT.

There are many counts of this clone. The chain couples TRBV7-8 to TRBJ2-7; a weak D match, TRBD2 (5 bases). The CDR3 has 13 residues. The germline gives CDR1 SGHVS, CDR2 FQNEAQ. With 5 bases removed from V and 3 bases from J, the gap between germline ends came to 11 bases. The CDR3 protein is CASSPLGSYEQYF. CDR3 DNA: TGTGCCAGCAGCCCGCTGGGGAGCTACGAGCAGTACTTC.

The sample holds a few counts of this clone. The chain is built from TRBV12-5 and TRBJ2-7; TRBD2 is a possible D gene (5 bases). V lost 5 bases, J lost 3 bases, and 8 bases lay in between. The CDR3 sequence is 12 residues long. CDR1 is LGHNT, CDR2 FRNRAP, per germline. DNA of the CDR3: TGTGCTAGTGGTCCCGGGATCTACGAGCAGTACTTC. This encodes CASGPGIYEQYF.